The following is a TCR beta chain sequence with its context. Its antigen remains unidentified. TCRdb's copy holds only in-frame clones and misses some; the assay was immunoSEQ multiplex PCR. The sample contains roughly 70,000 clones, about nine tenths of which appear only once. Germline assignment: CDR1 ENHRY and CDR2 SYGVKD. The CDR3 is 15 amino acids. Trimming took 8 bases from V and 0 from J; bases not matched to a gene: 6. The data stem from a study of OX40 agonist ivuxolimab in advanced cancers. Study summary: Those treated in dose escalation had hepatocellular carcinoma, melanoma, renal cell cancer or head and neck cancer. The group had a mean age of about 65 years, ranged from 23 to 79, and was 80% to 90% male. Study-wide results and limits: At 0.1-3.0 mg/kg, partial responders had clonal expansion among the lowest observed.

Excluded were patients having autoimmune disease history or systemic immunosuppression. The sequenced sample was CD4+ or CD8+ T cells sorted from blood, obtained in a trial of the OX40 agonist ivuxolimab. The chain combines TRBV10-3 with TRBJ2-2, with 7 bases that match TRBD2. The sequence was obtained from an adult with an advanced solid tumor such as melanoma, head and neck, liver or kidney cancer. CDR3 loop: CAILRGLANTGELFF. In DNA form, the CDR3 reads TGTGCCATCTTGCGCGGACTAGCGAACACCGGGGAGCTGTTTTTT.